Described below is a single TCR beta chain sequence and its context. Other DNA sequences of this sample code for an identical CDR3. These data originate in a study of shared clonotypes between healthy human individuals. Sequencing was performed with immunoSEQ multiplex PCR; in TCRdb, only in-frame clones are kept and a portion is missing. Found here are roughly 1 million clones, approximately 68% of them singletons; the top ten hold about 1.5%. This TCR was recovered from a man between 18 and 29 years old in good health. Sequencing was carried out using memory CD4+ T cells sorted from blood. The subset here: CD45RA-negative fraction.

CDR3 residues: CASSLGLGNTIYF. CDR3 nucleotides: TGTGCCAGCAGCTTGGGACTTGGAAACACCATATATTTT. The chain uses TRBV7-2 and TRBJ1-3, with a weak D call TRBD1 (5 bases). The CDR3 runs 13 residues. Germline CDR1 SGHTA, CDR2 FQGNSA. Trimming took off 3 bases at V and 3 bases at J, with 6 bases between the two ends.